The 9 T cell receptor beta chains in this list originate from one sample, sequenced in a study of blood T cell repertoires in COVID-19 (dated by TCRdb to about 2020). The library came from the immunoSEQ multiplex PCR assay. TCRdb carries this immuneACCESS record with in-frame sequences only. Its versions omit some clonotypes, under half of them owing to an unresolved V gene in the studies checked, with the rest unexplained. This sample comprises approximately 250,000 clones, around nine tenths of them detected only once. Of the sample, more than 4.5% is held by the ten largest clones. Sample: peripheral blood. The receptor set was obtained from a woman in her fifties or sixties with COVID-19, enrolled during active disease.

This chain uses TRBV28 with TRBJ1-5, with D possibly matching TRBD1 (6 bases). V shed 5 bases and J shed 2 bases, with 16 bases lying between them. The germline gives CDR1 MDHEN, CDR2 SYDVKM. CDR3 length: 16 amino acids. Here the CDR3 reads CASSQIRDTGNQPQHF. Here the CDR3 DNA reads TGTGCCAGCAGTCAGATCCGGGACACGGGCAATCAGCCCCAGCATTTT. Drawing the rest from reference TRBV28 and TRBJ1-5, the complete variable domain is DVKVTQSSRYLVKRTGEKVFLECVQDMDHENMFWYRQDPGLGLRLIYFSYDVKMKEKGDIPEGYSVSREKKERFSLILESASTNQTSMYLCASSQIRDTGNQPQHFGDGTRLSIL.

This chain joins TRBV5-1 and TRBJ1-5; 7 positions agree with TRBD1. The J segment lost 3 bases and the V segment lost 4 bases, leaving 4 bases of the junction unmatched. Germline assignment: CDR1 SGHRS and CDR2 YFSETQ. The CDR3 runs to 14 residues. The CDR3 reads CASSKTGNNQPQHF. CDR3 sequence (DNA): TGCGCCAGCAGCAAGACAGGGAACAATCAGCCCCAGCATTTT. Variable domain in full (rest from reference TRBV5-1 and TRBJ1-5): KAGVTQTPRYLIKTRGQQVTLSCSPISGHRSVSWYQQTPGQGLQFLFEYFSETQRNKGNFPGRFSGRQFSNSRSEMNVSTLELGDSALYLCASSKTGNNQPQHFGDGTRLSIL.

The chain joins TRBV4-2 to TRBJ2-1; weak D call: TRBD2 (5 bases). This CDR3 spans 13 amino acids. CDR1 and CDR2 from the germline V gene are LGHNA and YNFKEQ. Trimming pared 1 base from V and 6 bases from J, leaving 7 bases between. Written as DNA, the CDR3 is TGTGCCAGCAGCCAAGTCCGGGGCAATGAGCAGTTCTTC. Its translation: CASSQVRGNEQFF.

The V and J genes are TRBV25-1 and TRBJ1-1, with no clear D. This CDR3 has 13 residues. Per germline, CDR1 MGHDK and CDR2 SYGVNS. The ends were cut back, 6 bases at V and 0 bases at J, with 8 bases in the middle. As DNA, the CDR3 is TGTGCCAGCAGGGCGGGTCTGAACACTGAAGCTTTCTTT. Its translation is CASRAGLNTEAFF.

This chain links TRBV30 with TRBJ1-4; TRBD1 agrees at 9 bases. Germline V gene data show CDR1 as GTSNPN and CDR2 as SVGIG (reference sequence). This CDR3 is 16 amino acids long. Trimming took 4 bases from V and 10 from J; bases not matched to a gene: 16. The CDR3 region has the DNA TGTGCCTGGACGACCCGCCCCGGGACAGGGTCGGGAAAACTGTTTTTT. It translates to CAWTTRPGTGSGKLFF.

This clone has just a few counts. The J gene is TRBJ1-1, the V gene TRBV28, with D hard to call. Germline V CDR1 and CDR2: MDHEN, SYDVKM. Deletions cut 6 bases from V and 6 bases from J, with 8 bases between. The CDR3 spans 11 residues. The CDR3 spells CASRLWPEAFF. The CDR3 DNA reads as TGTGCCAGCAGATTGTGGCCTGAAGCTTTCTTT.

As DNA, the CDR3 is TGTGCCAGTAGTAGGACAGGGGAGGAGGGCACAGATACGCAGTATTTT. Translating gives CASSRTGEEGTDTQYF. The chain recombines TRBV19 with TRBJ2-3, with TRBD1 identical over 9 bases. Trimming cost V 4 bases and J 1 base; bases outside gene matches: 6. Germline V gene data show CDR1 as LNHDA and CDR2 as SQIVND (reference sequence). The CDR3 consists of 16 residues.

V is TRBV30 and J is TRBJ2-1; 9 positions agree with TRBD1. V lost 5 bases, J lost 1 base, and 6 bases stayed unmatched. The germline V gene encodes CDR1 GTSNPN and CDR2 SVGIG (reference sequence). CDR3 size: 15 residues. The CDR3 bases are TGTGCCTGGTCCCCCGGGACAGGGTCCTACAATGAGCAGTTCTTC. Protein product: CAWSPGTGSYNEQFF. Full variable domain (missing parts from reference TRBV30 and TRBJ2-1): SQTIHQWPATLVQPVGSPLSLECTVEGTSNPNLYWYRQAAGRGLQLLFYSVGIGQISSEVPQNLSASRPQDRQFILSSKKLLLSDSGFYLCAWSPGTGSYNEQFFGPGTRLTVL.

The chain couples TRBV13 to TRBJ1-6; possibly TRBD1 for D (5 bases). Between the trimmed V and J ends, which lost 7 bases and 6 bases, there was a span of 13 bases. CDR1 is PRHDT, CDR2 FYEKMQ, per germline (reference sequence). The CDR3 extends over 14 amino acids. Here the CDR3 DNA reads TGTGCCAGCACCTGGGGCAGGGTTAATTCACCCCTCCACTTT. Translating it yields CASTWGRVNSPLHF.